This T cell receptor (beta chain) appears in the sequencing data of a study of shared clonotypes between healthy human individuals. Of note for this clone: Antigen specificity is unknown.

The study, taken as a whole, reports: Read depth was anticipated to influence clonotype sharing among donors.

Among the unsorted PBMC samples, replicate PCRs used about 300 ng DNA, 25,000 to 35,000 T cell genomes. Here immunoSEQ multiplex PCR was the method, and the copy in TCRdb shows in-frame clones only, minus some. The data show 400,000 to 600,000 clones, with roughly 77% seen just once and under 15% held by the top ten. The CDR3 covers 15 residues. In germline, CDR1 is SGHTA, CDR2 FQGNSA. Trimming removed 0 bases from V and 4 bases from J, with 13 bases in between. All of the donors resided in Nashville, Tennessee, and each was a Caucasian adult. The sequenced sample was PBMCs. This TCR derives from a woman aged 40 to 50 in good health. Some clones in this sample may be carry-over from other donors' samples. The chain is built from TRBV7-2 and TRBJ2-7; D unresolved. CDR3: CASSLAGSPQYEQYF. The CDR3, as DNA: TGTGCCAGCAGCTTAGCGGGGTCCCCCCAATACGAGCAGTACTTC.